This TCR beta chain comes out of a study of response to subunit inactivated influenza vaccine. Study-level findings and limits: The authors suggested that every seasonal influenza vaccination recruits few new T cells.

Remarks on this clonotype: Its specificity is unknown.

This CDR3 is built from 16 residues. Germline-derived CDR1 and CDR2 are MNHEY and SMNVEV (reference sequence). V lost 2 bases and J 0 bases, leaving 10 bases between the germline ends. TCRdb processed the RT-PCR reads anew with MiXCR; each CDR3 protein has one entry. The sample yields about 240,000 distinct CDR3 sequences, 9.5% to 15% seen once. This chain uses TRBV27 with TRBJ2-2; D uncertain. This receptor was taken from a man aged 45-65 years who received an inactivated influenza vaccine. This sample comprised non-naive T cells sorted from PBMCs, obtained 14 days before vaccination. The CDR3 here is CASSLGQFANTGELFF. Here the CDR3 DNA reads TGTGCCAGCAGTTTAGGGCAGTTCGCGAACACCGGGGAGCTGTTTTTT.